This paragraph covers one T cell receptor beta chain sequence. It lacks a known antigen. Base qualities are not at hand, and no much larger clone is one base apart. TCR beta libraries were generated from genomic DNA with the immunoSEQ kit, following the manufacturer's recommendations. To prepare libraries, a first multiplex PCR with proprietary primers was run, followed by a second PCR that added unique barcodes, and a bead cleanup was done after each round. A positive control reaction and a negative control reaction, both provided in the kit, were run with every batch of samples. The final libraries were assessed on an Agilent 4200 TapeStation D1000 ScreenTape, pooled by volume, and quantified by qPCR. Sequencing was performed on an Illumina NextSeq500 with a MidOutput 150-cycle cartridge, and 156 Read1 and 15 Index1 cycles were run with kit custom primers. The pooled library was loaded at approximately 0.95 pM with a 20% PhiX control spike-in. Per the original workflow: Vendor-processed data were analyzed in R, with a clonotype defined as all T cells sharing the same CDR3 nucleotide sequence. In the clone abundance analyses, frequencies in each sample were normalized to that sample's 10,000 most abundant clones. Public T cell clones, averaging fewer than five per sample, were removed before analysis. Tumor-enriched clonotypes and baseline blood-enriched clonotypes were defined as those with an abundance difference of at least 32-fold between compartments. A beta-binomial differential abundance model was used to identify clonotypes that were expanded or contracted between blood time points. The Baroni-Urbani and Buser coefficient was used to measure tumor-blood repertoire similarity, and groups were compared with two-tailed Wilcoxon tests in R. As stored in TCRdb, this immuneACCESS dataset retains in-frame rearrangements with V and J assigned. A fraction of the clones does not appear; measured against another copy, unresolved V genes explain less than half of the discrepancy, and the remainder lacks a known reason. V, J and clone size are those of that table, while D and trimming were read from the DNA. In all, the sample holds tens of thousands of clones, and roughly 80% of those were seen once. The ten largest clonotypes hold approximately 28% of the sample.

From cysteine to phenylalanine, the CDR3 is 15 amino acids long. The only DNA kept is the CDR3, 45 bases in frame from the first base. Trimming leaves V shorter by 5 bases and J shorter by 5 bases, with the junction holding 10 bases beyond the gene matches. The germline V gene provides CDR1 SGHVS and CDR2 FQNEAQ. These data are taken from a study of radiation and T cells in renal cell carcinoma (dated by TCRdb to the early 2020s). A note on the overall study: The samples were drawn from a clinical trial, where primary renal cell carcinomas were treated with 15 Gy of stereotactic body radiation therapy and then removed by nephrectomy 4 weeks afterward. Across all 53 samples, several million unique CDR3 nucleotide sequences encoding around 2.8 million unique CDR3 amino acid sequences were identified. TCR beta sequencing covered around 50 samples in total, comprising some 25 tumors and roughly 27 peripheral blood samples.

Sample time point, as interpreted from the label and publication: blood 2 weeks post-SBRT. Sample treatment or condition, as interpreted from the label and publication: 15 Gy SBRT to primary tumor, nephrectomy 4 weeks later. Serial peripheral blood from radiation-treated patients was sampled at baseline, 2 weeks and 4 weeks after SBRT to track tumor-enriched clonotypes. Renal cell carcinoma with clear cell pathology was present in all patients. The QIAamp DNA Blood Mini Kit (Qiagen) was used to prepare genomic DNA for TCR sequencing. Only samples passing all quality control checks were included in the analyses. Overall study outcomes, separate from this receptor: Because no pretreatment tumor biopsies were available, whether clonotypes were present in the tumor at baseline could not be determined. With a single-armed trial design, the study had no way to address how radiation dose or scheduling affects the TCR repertoire. Tracking of blood repertoire dynamics stopped at four to five weeks after treatment, with no follow-up past that point. Top tumor clonotypes rose in blood from baseline to 2 weeks post-radiation, then contracted by 4 weeks, suggesting transient expansion of tumor-resident clones.

Specimen: blood, collected from a patient whose treatment included radiotherapy and nephrectomy. Here the chain combines TRBV7-8 and TRBJ1-2, with TRBD1 identical over 8 junction bases. This TCR came from a woman aged 70-85 years with renal cell carcinoma. The CDR3 in this case is CASSLWTGQFYGYTF. The DNA sequence is given as TGTGCCAGCAGCCTCTGGACAGGGCAATTTTATGGCTACACCTTC.